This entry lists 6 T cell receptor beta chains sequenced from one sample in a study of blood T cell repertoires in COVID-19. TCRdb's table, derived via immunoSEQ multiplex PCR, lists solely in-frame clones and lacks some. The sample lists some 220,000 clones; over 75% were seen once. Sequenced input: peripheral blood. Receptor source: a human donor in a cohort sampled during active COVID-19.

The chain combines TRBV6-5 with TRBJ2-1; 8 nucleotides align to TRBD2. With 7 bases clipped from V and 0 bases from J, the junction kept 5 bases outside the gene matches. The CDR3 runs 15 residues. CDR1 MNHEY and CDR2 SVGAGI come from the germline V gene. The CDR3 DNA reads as TGTGCCAGCAATTTAGCGGGGACCTCCTACAATGAGCAGTTCTTC. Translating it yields CASNLAGTSYNEQFF.

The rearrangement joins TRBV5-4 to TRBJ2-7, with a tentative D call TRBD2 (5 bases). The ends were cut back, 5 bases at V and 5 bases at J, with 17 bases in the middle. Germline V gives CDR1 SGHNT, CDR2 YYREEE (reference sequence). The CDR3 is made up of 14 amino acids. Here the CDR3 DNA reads TGTGCCAGCAGACTCCGAGGGTCGGGTGACGAGCAGTACTTC. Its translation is CASRLRGSGDEQYF.

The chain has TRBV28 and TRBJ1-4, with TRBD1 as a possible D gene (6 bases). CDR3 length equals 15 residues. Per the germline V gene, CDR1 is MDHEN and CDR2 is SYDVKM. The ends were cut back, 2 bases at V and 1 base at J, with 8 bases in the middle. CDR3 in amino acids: CASSLTGQTNEKLFF. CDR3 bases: TGTGCCAGCAGTTTAACAGGGCAAACTAATGAAAAACTGTTTTTT.

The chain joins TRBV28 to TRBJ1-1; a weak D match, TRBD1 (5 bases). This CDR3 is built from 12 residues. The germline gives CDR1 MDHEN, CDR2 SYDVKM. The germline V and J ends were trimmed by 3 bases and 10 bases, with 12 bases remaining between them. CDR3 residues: CASSLWPGGAFF. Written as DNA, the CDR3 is TGTGCCAGCAGTTTGTGGCCCGGGGGAGCTTTCTTT.

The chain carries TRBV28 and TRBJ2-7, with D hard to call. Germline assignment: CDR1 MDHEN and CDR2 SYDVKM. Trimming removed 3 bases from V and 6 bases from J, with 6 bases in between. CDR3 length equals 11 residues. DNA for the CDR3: TGTGCCAGCAGTTTCCCGTCCGAGCAGTACTTC. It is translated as CASSFPSEQYF.

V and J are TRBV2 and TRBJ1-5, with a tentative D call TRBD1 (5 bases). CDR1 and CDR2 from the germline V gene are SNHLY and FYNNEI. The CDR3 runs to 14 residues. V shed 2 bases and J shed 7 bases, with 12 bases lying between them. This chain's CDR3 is CASSESTQGQPQHF. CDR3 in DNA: TGTGCCAGCAGTGAAAGCACGCAGGGACAGCCCCAGCATTTT.